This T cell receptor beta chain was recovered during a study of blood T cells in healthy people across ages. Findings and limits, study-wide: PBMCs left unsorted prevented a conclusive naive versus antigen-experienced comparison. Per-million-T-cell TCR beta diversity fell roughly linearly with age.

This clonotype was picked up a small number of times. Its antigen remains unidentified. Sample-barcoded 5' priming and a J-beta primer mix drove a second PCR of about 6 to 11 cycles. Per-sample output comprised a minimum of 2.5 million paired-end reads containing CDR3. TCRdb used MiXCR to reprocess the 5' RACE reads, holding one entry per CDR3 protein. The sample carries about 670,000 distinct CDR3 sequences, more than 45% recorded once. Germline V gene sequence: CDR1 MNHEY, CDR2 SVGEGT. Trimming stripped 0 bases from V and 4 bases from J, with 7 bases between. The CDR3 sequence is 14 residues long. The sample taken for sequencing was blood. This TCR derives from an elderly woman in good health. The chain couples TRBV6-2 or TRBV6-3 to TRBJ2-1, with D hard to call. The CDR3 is CASSYSKTYNEQFF. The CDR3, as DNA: TGTGCCAGCAGTTACTCGAAGACGTACAATGAGCAGTTCTTC.